Presented here are 20 T cell receptor beta chains from one specimen sequenced in a study of T cells in Graves' hyperthyroidism and ophthalmopathy. Regions amplified from RNA transcripts were the TCR beta CDR3 regions. First-round RT-PCR of the TCR CDR3 relied on the HTBI primer set. Using its own MiXCR run on the multiplex PCR reads, TCRdb lists one record per CDR3 protein. The sample shows roughly 350,000 distinct CDR3 sequences, 13% to 15% of them seen only once. The sample comprised blood. The receptors stem from a woman in her thirties with Graves' ophthalmopathy.

This chain joins TRBV19 and TRBJ1-4; 7 bases fit TRBD1. CDR3 length equals 16 residues. The ends lost 3 bases at V and 3 bases at J; junction bases unmatched: 7. Germline V CDR1 and CDR2: LNHDA, SQIVND (reference sequence). CDR3 sequence reads: CASSIIDRAPNEKLFF. The CDR3 region has the DNA TGTGCCAGTAGTATCATCGACAGGGCACCTAATGAAAAACTGTTTTTT.

This clonotype came up many times. This chain links TRBV5-5 with TRBJ2-3; D gene ambiguous. CDR1 and CDR2 from the germline V gene are SGHKS and YYEKEE (reference sequence). The CDR3 is 14 amino acids. V was trimmed by 5 bases and J by 2 bases, leaving 12 bases between them. CDR3 protein: CASSSTIFTDTQYF. The CDR3 DNA is TGTGCCAGCAGTTCTACTATATTCACAGATACGCAGTATTTT.

The CDR3 region has the DNA TGTGCCAGCAGCTTGGCCAGGGTCGCAACTAATGAAAAACTGTTTTTT. It translates to CASSLARVATNEKLFF. The rearrangement uses TRBV5-5 and TRBJ1-4, with a possible D match to TRBD1 (5 bases). Germline CDR1 and CDR2: SGHKS and YYEKEE (reference sequence). The CDR3 loop spans 16 amino acids. V was clipped by 0 bases and J by 0 bases, with 9 bases between them. Full variable domain (remainder filled in from reference TRBV5-5 and TRBJ1-4): DAGVTQSPTHLIKTRGQQVTLRCSPISGHKSVSWYQQVLGQGPQFIFQYYEKEERGRGNFPDRFSARQFPNYSSELNVNALLLGDSALYLCASSLARVATNEKLFFGSGTQLSVL.

This clonotype was observed at least ten times. This chain links TRBV11-1 with TRBJ2-5; tentative D call: TRBD2 (7 bases). Germline CDR1 and CDR2: SGHAT and FQDESV (reference sequence). V was shortened by 6 bases and J by 7 bases, with 21 bases between the two germline ends. This CDR3 is 15 amino acids long. CDR3 DNA sequence: TGTGCCAGCAGTTCTCAACGCGGGGGCCCACGGACCCAGTACTTC. Its protein product is CASSSQRGGPRTQYF. Variable domain in full (rest from reference TRBV11-1 and TRBJ2-5): EAEVAQSPRYKITEKSQAVAFWCDPISGHATLYWYRQILGQGPELLVQFQDESVVDDSQLPKDRFSAERLKGVDSTLKIQPAELGDSAMYLCASSSQRGGPRTQYFGPGTRLLVL.

This clonotype has only a few counts. The chain is built from TRBV6-6 and TRBJ1-1, with D perhaps matching TRBD1 (6 bases). In germline, CDR1 is MNHNY, CDR2 SVGAGI (reference sequence). V was cut by 0 bases and J by 1 base, with 9 bases left in between. The CDR3 totals 15 residues. The CDR3 nucleotides read TGTGCCAGCAGTTACTCGGGACACTCGAACACTGAAGCTTTCTTT. Translated: CASSYSGHSNTEAFF.

The chain is built from TRBV28 and TRBJ2-7; D gene ambiguous. The germline V and J ends were trimmed by 3 bases and 6 bases, with 9 bases remaining between them. Germline V gene sequence: CDR1 MDHEN, CDR2 SYDVKM. This CDR3 is 12 amino acids long. This CDR3 reads CASSFFLPEQYF. CDR3 DNA: TGTGCCAGCAGTTTCTTCTTACCCGAGCAGTACTTC.

This clonotype has a handful of counts. In DNA, the CDR3 is TGTGCCAGCAGCCAGAACCGTCTCGAGCAGTACTTC. Its translation is CASSQNRLEQYF. The gene calls are TRBV28 and TRBJ2-7; D is unclear. V was shortened by 6 bases and J by 6 bases, with 12 bases between the two germline ends. The CDR3 is 12 residues long. Germline V lookup: CDR1 MDHEN, CDR2 SYDVKM.

V gene TRBV7-9 combines with J gene TRBJ1-6; TRBD1 is a possible D gene (6 bases). The CDR3 runs 15 residues. Trimming removed 2 bases from V and 6 bases from J, with 11 bases in between. Looked up from germline, CDR1 is SEHNR and CDR2 is FQNEAQ (reference sequence). This CDR3 is CASSLSGQINSPLHF. In DNA, the CDR3 is TGTGCCAGCAGCTTATCAGGACAGATTAATTCACCCCTCCACTTT.

In this sample, this clonotype turned up many times. The chain carries TRBV20-1 and TRBJ2-7; 7 bases match TRBD1. The germline V gene has CDR1 DFQATT and CDR2 SNEGSKA (reference sequence). The CDR3 totals 14 residues. The ends lost 1 base at V and 7 bases at J; junction bases unmatched: 10. The CDR3 DNA follows: TGCAGTGCTAGAGTTACAGGGGCCTCTATGGAGCAGTACTTC. It yields the protein CSARVTGASMEQYF.

A few counts support this clonotype. The rearrangement joins TRBV14 to TRBJ1-6; D remains ambiguous. Trimming shortened V by 0 bases and J by 9 bases, and 6 bases separated the two germline ends. From germline, CDR1 is SGHDN and CDR2 FVKESK. The CDR3 is 13 amino acids. The CDR3 sequence: CASSQDFGSPLHF. DNA for the CDR3: TGTGCCAGCAGCCAAGATTTTGGTTCACCCCTCCACTTT.

At least ten counts were recorded for this clonotype. The genes are TRBV20-1 and TRBJ1-5; 11 bases fit TRBD1. Trimming at V came to 6 bases and at J to 1 base, leaving 2 bases not matched to a gene. The CDR3 has 14 amino acids. Germline assignment: CDR1 DFQATT and CDR2 SNEGSKA (reference sequence). For the CDR3, the DNA is TGCAGTGCGGGACAGGGGGACAGCAATCAGCCCCAGCATTTT. It translates to CSAGQGDSNQPQHF.

This clonotype has only a few counts. V is TRBV4-2 and J is TRBJ2-3; 7 positions agree with TRBD2. The V segment lost 5 bases and the J segment 0 bases; nucleotides outside the gene matches: 11. The length of the CDR3 is 17 residues. From germline, CDR1 is LGHNA and CDR2 YNFKEQ. The CDR3: CASSYAPGGGSTDTQYF. CDR3 DNA: TGTGCCAGCAGCTATGCCCCTGGCGGGGGTAGCACAGATACGCAGTATTTT.

This clonotype occurred many times. The rearrangement uses TRBV10-2 and TRBJ1-2; D remains unclear. Per the germline V gene, CDR1 is WSHSY and CDR2 is SAAADI. CDR3 length: 14 residues. V was trimmed by 0 bases and J by 3 bases, leaving 8 bases between them. This chain's CDR3 is CASSESTGYYGYTF. DNA for the CDR3: TGCGCCAGCAGTGAGTCGACTGGGTACTATGGCTACACCTTC.

The CDR3 region has the DNA TGTGCCAGCTCACCACGGGTCCCTCAGGTTAACTTGACCATGACTGAAGCTTTCTTT. This sequence encodes CASSPRVPQVNLTMTEAFF. The chain is built from TRBV18 and TRBJ1-1, with D uncertain. Germline V CDR1 and CDR2: KGHSH, LQKENI. This CDR3 has 19 residues. Trimming cost V 1 base and J 5 bases, with 26 bases left between them.

This sequence joins TRBV7-2 and TRBJ2-1; 13 positions match TRBD2. The CDR3 consists of 15 residues. Germline-derived CDR1 and CDR2 are SGHTA and FQGNSA. The V and J ends lost 5 bases and 8 bases, in that order; junction bases with no gene match: 6. In DNA, the CDR3 is TGTGCCAGCAGCCCACTAGCGGGGGGGCCACATGAGCAGTTCTTC. Translated, it gives CASSPLAGGPHEQFF.

Ten or more counts support this clonotype. This sequence joins TRBV27 and TRBJ2-1, with 8 bases fitting TRBD2. Germline CDR1 MNHEY, CDR2 SMNVEV (reference sequence). The CDR3 totals 14 residues. Trimming removed 10 bases from V and 2 bases from J; junction bases left unmatched: 7. This CDR3 is CAIAAGAPYNEQFF. In DNA, the CDR3 is TGTGCCATTGCAGCGGGGGCCCCCTACAATGAGCAGTTCTTC.

This clonotype was counted ten times or more. The chain uses TRBV28 and TRBJ1-5; D not certain. V was pared by 3 bases and J by 6 bases, with 9 bases between. The CDR3 spans 13 residues. In germline, CDR1 is MDHEN, CDR2 SYDVKM. The DNA of the CDR3 is TGTGCCAGCAGTTTGAGGGTGGGTCAGCCCCAGCATTTT. Protein product: CASSLRVGQPQHF.

At least ten counts were recorded for this clonotype. The V call is TRBV20-1, the J call TRBJ2-3, with D possibly being TRBD1 (5 bases). V gave up 6 bases and J gave up 0 bases, with 13 bases separating them. Germline loops: CDR1 DFQATT, CDR2 SNEGSKA (reference sequence). The CDR3 loop spans 14 amino acids. In DNA, the CDR3 is TGCAGTGCCAGACGTGGGGCAAGCACAGATACGCAGTATTTT. Protein: CSARRGASTDTQYF.

This clonotype has a count of ten or more. The J gene is TRBJ1-2, the V gene TRBV28; D may be TRBD1 (6 bases). Germline V gene data show CDR1 as MDHEN and CDR2 as SYDVKM. Trimming took 2 bases from V and 5 from J, leaving 12 bases between them. The CDR3 is 14 amino acids. The CDR3 loop is CASSLRQGRYGYTF. CDR3 sequence (DNA): TGTGCCAGCAGTTTAAGGCAGGGGAGGTATGGCTACACCTTC.

This clonotype was detected a few times. V is TRBV6-1 and J is TRBJ1-5, with D tentatively TRBD1 (6 bases). Germline CDR1 is MNHNS and CDR2 is SASEGT. The CDR3 length is 14 residues. The ends were cut back, 6 bases at V and 2 bases at J, with 11 bases in the middle. The CDR3 spells CASRRNRGNQPQHF. DNA of the CDR3: TGTGCCAGCAGGAGGAACAGGGGCAATCAGCCCCAGCATTTT.